The present T cell receptor (beta chain) was sequenced within a study of Ad26.COV2.S vaccination and SARS-CoV-2 variants (dated by TCRdb to the early 2020s). A note on the overall study: Donors in the vaccine arm were drawn from COV1001, a phase I-IIa trial of Ad26.COV2.S in healthy adults that was multicentre, randomized, double-blind and placebo-controlled. Dosing of Ad26.COV2.S was intramuscular, at either 5x10^10 or 1x10^11 viral particles, delivered as one shot or as two shots spaced 56 days apart. TCRbeta repertoire sequencing served as the tool for gauging how specific and how broad the SARS-CoV-2-reactive T cell receptors were following Ad26.COV2.S vaccination. The TCR-sequenced set comprised about 32 samples: around 20 Ad26.COV2.S vaccine recipients, 5 placebo recipients and 8 SARS-CoV-2 convalescent individuals. Trial participants were randomized into five groups of five: low-dose or high-dose Ad26.COV2.S given once or twice, or placebo on both occasions. Investigators remained blinded to trial group allocation during experiments and outcome assessment. Broader findings and caveats from the paper: Ad26.COV2.S recipients had higher spike-specific TCR breadth than placebo recipients (P = 0.0014). Comparing responses between vaccine doses or regimens was not something the study was powered to do. After vaccination, spike-specific CD8+ and CD4+ T cell responses were reported to show substantial breadth. The authors noted that the TCR breadth and depth analyses may have underestimated total T cell responses. Non-spike TCR breadth was comparable between vaccine and placebo recipients, consistent with the vaccine containing only spike.

Explained via the paper, the treatment or condition label denotes: roughly 20 received Ad26.COV2.S at low or high dose, single or two shots; about 5 received placebo; per-sample allocation not given. Repertoires of vaccine and placebo recipients were sequenced from samples collected on day 63 after the first injection. In Cohort 1b, around 23 adults aged 18-55 years were enrolled at a single site in Boston, USA, between 29 July and 7 August 2020. Ad26.COV2.S was a replication-incompetent adenovirus type 26 vector expressing a prefusion-stabilized SARS-CoV-2 spike protein from the original Wuhan strain. Concerning this clone: The specificity of this receptor is unknown. Base qualities are missing; no much larger clone stands one base away.

TCRbeta CDR3 regions were sequenced with the immunoSEQ Assay. After extraction, genomic DNA underwent amplification by bias-controlled multiplex PCR, followed by high-throughput sequencing. Turning to the authors' computational methods: To quantify the absolute abundance of every unique TCRbeta CDR3 region, sequences were collapsed and filtered. T cell fraction was estimated by normalizing TCRbeta template counts to usable DNA, which was measured by amplifying reference genes present in all nucleated cells. Repertoire TCRs were annotated as SARS-CoV-2-specific by exact matching of V gene, CDR3 amino acid sequence and J gene to a known reactive TCR set. The reference SARS-CoV-2 TCR set came from MIRA and was filtered for enrichment in COVID-19-positive ImmuneCODE repertoires, removing public or cross-reactive TCRs. Based on the MIRA antigens, annotated TCRs were further analysed at the level of specific ORF or position within ORF. Breadth was defined as annotated unique rearrangements over total unique productive rearrangements; depth was the summed frequency of those rearrangements. Two-sided Wilcoxon rank-sum tests were used to compare TCR breadth between groups. TCRdb carries this immuneACCESS record with in-frame sequences only. Its versions omit some clonotypes, under half of them owing to an unresolved V gene in the studies checked, with the rest unexplained. For V, J and clone size, that table is used; D and trimming come from the DNA. The sample table contains about 440,000 clones; only one count was recorded for less than 95% of them. The top ten constitute less than 5.5% of the sample.

The TCR sequence derives from a person between 18 and 65 years old who received the Ad26.COV2.S COVID-19 vaccine or a placebo. The sequenced sample was peripheral blood, obtained in a trial of Ad26.COV2.S vaccine versus placebo.

The DNA sequence follows: TGTGCCAGCAGCTTGGGTGTGGTGGGCGAGCAGTACTTC. This codes for CASSLGVVGEQYF. The chain is made from TRBV5-5 and TRBJ2-7; too little of a D gene remains to name it. The V and J ends are trimmed by 0 bases and 6 bases, leaving 10 bases between them. Counted from cysteine to phenylalanine, this CDR3 has 13 amino acids. The CDR3 DNA has 39 bases and is translated from base 1. As encoded in the germline V gene (reference sequence), CDR1 is SGHKS while CDR2 is YYEKEE.